A single sample gave rise to the 8 T cell receptor beta chains below, sequenced in a study of PD-1 blockade in classical Hodgkin lymphoma. Some clones are missing from TCRdb's copy, which holds only in-frame ones; the method was immunoSEQ multiplex PCR. This table has 98,000 or so clones, 80% to 90% appearing once. Following autologous stem cell transplantation, relapse occurred in every patient, and exposure to brentuximab vedotin varied. This specimen was peripheral blood mononuclear cells (PBMCs), taken before the second cycle of nivolumab. The source is a human donor with classical Hodgkin lymphoma.

The chain employs TRBV7-2 and TRBJ2-4; D not certain. The length of the CDR3 is 13 residues. Germline V gene sequence: CDR1 SGHTA, CDR2 FQGNSA. Deletions cut 1 base from V and 7 bases from J, with 8 bases between. This CDR3 is CASSLVVRNIQYF. The DNA for the CDR3 is TGTGCCAGCAGCTTAGTTGTCCGGAACATTCAGTACTTC.

J is TRBJ1-1 and V is TRBV28; D is undetermined. Germline CDR1 MDHEN, CDR2 SYDVKM. This CDR3 is 12 amino acids long. V lost 5 bases to trimming and J lost 7 bases, with 11 bases between them. In DNA, the CDR3 is TGTGCCAGCAGTCCCATCATCTTTGAAGCTTTCTTT. This sequence encodes CASSPIIFEAFF.

The V gene is TRBV4-1, the J gene TRBJ2-2; TRBD1 aligns across 7 bases. The CDR3 loop spans 16 amino acids. Germline V lookup: CDR1 MGHRA, CDR2 YSYEKL. J was trimmed by 7 bases and V by 0 bases; bases with no gene match: 8. The CDR3 DNA follows: TGCGCCAGCAGCCAAGAGGCAGGGGGTACGATCGGGGAGCTGTTTTTT. Protein product: CASSQEAGGTIGELFF.

The chain combines TRBV28 with TRBJ2-2, with TRBD1 as a possible D gene (6 bases). Germline-derived CDR1 and CDR2 are MDHEN and SYDVKM. V was cut by 3 bases and J by 2 bases, with 13 bases left in between. The CDR3 consists of 16 residues. Here the CDR3 reads CASSLETGLNTGELFF. CDR3 bases: TGTGCCAGCAGTTTGGAGACAGGCCTTAACACCGGGGAGCTGTTTTTT.

With respect to this clone: Other DNA variants within this sample encode the same CDR3. This sequence joins TRBV29-1 and TRBJ2-7; perhaps TRBD1 as D (5 bases). The V end was cut by 6 bases, the J end by 0 bases, with 6 bases between. CDR1 SQVTM and CDR2 ANQGSEA come from the germline V gene. CDR3 length equals 11 residues. DNA of the CDR3: TGCAGCGTAGGGGACTCCTACGAGCAGTACTTC. This gives the protein CSVGDSYEQYF.

The J gene is TRBJ2-2, the V gene TRBV7-6; no reliable D call. CDR1 is SGHVS, CDR2 FNYEAQ, per germline. V was trimmed by 6 bases and J by 1 base, leaving 9 bases between them. The length of the CDR3 is 14 residues. The CDR3 DNA follows: TGTGCCAGCAGTAGTAGGATGAACACCGGGGAGCTGTTTTTT. This translates into CASSSRMNTGELFF.

The chain joins TRBV19 to TRBJ2-5; tentatively, D is TRBD2 (6 bases). The CDR3 sequence is 14 residues long. Germline V gene sequence: CDR1 LNHDA, CDR2 SQIVND (reference sequence). V shed 8 bases and J shed 2 bases, with 15 bases lying between them. CDR3 in DNA: TGTGCCAGTCATAGCGGAGGCCATCAAGAGACCCAGTACTTC. Encoded protein: CASHSGGHQETQYF.

This chain uses TRBV6-5 with TRBJ2-1; TRBD2 matches at 10 bases. Germline V gives CDR1 MNHEY, CDR2 SVGAGI. With 3 bases clipped from V and 2 bases from J, the junction kept 4 bases outside the gene matches. The CDR3 contains 16 residues. The CDR3 is CASSYRAGGPYNEQFF. In DNA, the CDR3 is TGTGCCAGCAGTTATCGAGCGGGAGGGCCCTACAATGAGCAGTTCTTC.